The 30 T cell receptor beta chains reported below all come from one sample, sequenced in a study of T cell responses to AZD1222 COVID-19 vaccine. The method was immunoSEQ multiplex PCR; TCRdb's version includes in-frame clones alone and lacks a portion of them. Among over 120,000 clones, 80% to 90% were seen once, and the ten largest hold about 1.5%. The sequences come from peripheral blood, collected on day 0 of AZD1222 vaccination. The receptors derive from an adult in good health.

The CDR3 reads CASSASGGETQYF. CDR3 nucleotide sequence: TGTGCCAGCAGCGCTAGCGGAGGAGAGACCCAGTACTTC. The chain joins TRBV11-2 to TRBJ2-5; 7 positions match TRBD2. From germline, CDR1 is SGHAT and CDR2 FQNNGV. Unmatched junction bases numbered 4, after V lost 5 bases and J lost 4 bases. This CDR3 has 13 amino acids.

This chain connects TRBV5-6 to TRBJ1-6; a possible D gene is TRBD1 (5 bases). This CDR3 has 12 amino acids. V lost 4 bases to trimming and J lost 9 bases, with 8 bases between them. Germline V gives CDR1 SGHDT, CDR2 YYEEEE. The CDR3 here is CASSPGFSPLHF. The DNA of the CDR3 is TGTGCCAGCAGCCCAGGGTTTTCACCCCTCCACTTT.

The CDR3 DNA reads TGTGCCAGAAGCCCAAACAGGGGTTCTTCCTATAATTCACCCCTCCACTTT. Its translation is CARSPNRGSSYNSPLHF. This chain connects TRBV5-3 to TRBJ1-6, with 7 bases lining up with TRBD1. TRBV5-3 is designated an ORF whose function remains uncertain. J gave up 1 base and V 4 bases, and 8 bases lay outside the gene matches. CDR3 size: 17 residues.

V is TRBV7-6 and J is TRBJ2-2; D is unresolved. CDR3 length equals 12 residues. Trimming shortened V by 5 bases and J by 2 bases, and 3 bases separated the two germline ends. Per the germline V gene, CDR1 is SGHVS and CDR2 is FNYEAQ. The CDR3 sequence is CASSHNTGELFF. CDR3 bases: TGTGCCAGCAGCCACAACACCGGGGAGCTGTTTTTT. Using reference TRBV7-6 and TRBJ2-2 for the parts outside the CDR3, the full variable domain is GAGVSQSPRYKVTKRGQDVALRCDPISGHVSLYWYRQALGQGPEFLTYFNYEAQQDKSGLPNDRFSAERPEGSISTLTIQRTEQRDSAMYRCASSHNTGELFFGEGSRLTVL.

The chain links TRBV24-1 to TRBJ2-2; a possible D gene is TRBD2 (6 bases). Trimming shortened V by 4 bases and J by 7 bases, and 21 bases separated the two germline ends. Per germline, CDR1 KGHDR and CDR2 SFDVKD. This CDR3 has 17 residues. The CDR3 is CATSDTRIAWRDGELFF. CDR3 coding DNA: TGTGCCACCAGTGACACCCGGATCGCCTGGAGGGACGGGGAGCTGTTTTTT.

This clone appeared a few times. The rearrangement joins TRBV5-6 to TRBJ1-3; a possible D gene is TRBD1 (5 bases). V was clipped by 4 bases and J by 0 bases, with 20 bases between them. CDR1 is SGHDT and CDR2 is YYEEEE in the germline V gene. This CDR3 has 18 residues. DNA of the CDR3: TGTGCCAGCAGCGGTGCCTTGGGGGTCGCGAGCTCTGGAAACACCATATATTTT. Residues: CASSGALGVASSGNTIYF.

The chain carries TRBV6-5 and TRBJ1-1; D unclear. Germline V gene data show CDR1 as MNHEY and CDR2 as SVGAGI. This CDR3 has 14 amino acids. V shed 6 bases and J shed 1 base, with 12 bases lying between them. CDR3 sequence: CASSKQRSNTEAFF. CDR3 coding DNA: TGTGCCAGCAGCAAACAGAGATCGAACACTGAAGCTTTCTTT.

The V call is TRBV7-9, the J call TRBJ2-3; D unresolved. Germline loops: CDR1 SEHNR, CDR2 FQNEAQ (reference sequence). The CDR3 contains 13 residues. The V gene lost 5 bases and the J gene lost 2 bases, with 8 bases spanning the gap. CDR3 coding DNA: TGTGCCAGCAGCACCGCGGCCACAGATACGCAGTATTTT. The encoded protein is CASSTAATDTQYF.

This chain joins TRBV19 and TRBJ1-3, with a possible D match to TRBD1 (5 bases). V was pared by 6 bases and J by 1 base, with 13 bases between. Germline assignment: CDR1 LNHDA and CDR2 SQIVND (reference sequence). The CDR3 has 15 amino acids. The chain's CDR3 is CASSPDTPSGNTIYF. The CDR3 DNA reads as TGTGCCAGTAGCCCGGACACCCCATCTGGAAACACCATATATTTT.

The chain joins TRBV5-1 to TRBJ2-3; TRBD2 might be the D (5 bases). V was cut by 4 bases and J by 0 bases, with 18 bases left in between. This CDR3 spans 17 amino acids. Germline V gene lookup returns CDR1 SGHRS and CDR2 YFSETQ. For the CDR3, the DNA is TGCGCCAGCAGCCCGGACCCTCTAGCACTGAGCACAGATACGCAGTATTTT. Translated: CASSPDPLALSTDTQYF.

The chain employs TRBV10-2 and TRBJ2-7; 8 nucleotides match TRBD1. Trimming cost V 2 bases and J 2 bases; bases outside gene matches: 17. The CDR3 has 19 amino acids. Germline CDR1 reads WSHSY; CDR2 reads SAAADI. The CDR3 spells CASSERVQNRGRLTYEQYF. CDR3 DNA: TGCGCCAGCAGTGAGCGAGTTCAAAACAGGGGGAGATTAACCTACGAGCAGTACTTC.

The rearrangement uses TRBV6-5 and TRBJ2-2; TRBD1 is a possible D gene (6 bases). The germline V gene encodes CDR1 MNHEY and CDR2 SVGAGI. The CDR3 extends over 14 amino acids. Trimming stripped 2 bases from V and 7 bases from J, with 11 bases between. The DNA of the CDR3 is TGTGCCAGCAGTTACCAGGGGACGGTCGGGGAGCTGTTTTTT. Its translation: CASSYQGTVGELFF.

This clone was recorded only once. V is TRBV27 and J is TRBJ2-1; 10 positions agree with TRBD2. The CDR3 covers 17 residues. CDR1 is MNHEY and CDR2 is SMNVEV in the germline V gene (reference sequence). The ends lost 3 bases at V and 5 bases at J; junction bases unmatched: 10. CDR3 loop: CASSFRGSGGPNNEQFF. CDR3 DNA sequence: TGTGCCAGCAGTTTTCGGGGTAGCGGGGGGCCAAACAATGAGCAGTTCTTC.

This chain joins TRBV28 and TRBJ2-3, with D hard to call. CDR3 length equals 11 residues. Trimming took off 1 base at V and 7 bases at J, with 3 bases between the two ends. Germline V gene data show CDR1 as MDHEN and CDR2 as SYDVKM. The CDR3 DNA follows: TGTGCCAGCAGTTTATCAAATACGCAGTATTTT. It translates to CASSLSNTQYF.

The J gene is TRBJ2-2, the V gene TRBV5-1, with 8 bases identical to TRBD2. From germline, CDR1 is SGHRS and CDR2 YFSETQ. The CDR3 runs 16 residues. V was pared by 3 bases and J by 2 bases, with 6 bases of the junction left unmatched. The CDR3 DNA follows: TGCGCCAGCAGCTGGACCGGGACTAGAAACACCGGGGAGCTGTTTTTT. Residues: CASSWTGTRNTGELFF.

V gene TRBV7-2 combines with J gene TRBJ2-7; the match to TRBD2 covers 12 bases. The junction had 4 bases not matched to a gene; V was cut back by 1 base and J by 3 bases. The length of the CDR3 is 16 residues. The germline CDR1 and CDR2 sequences are SGHTA and FQGNSA. Here the CDR3 reads CASSLGLGLAGYEQYF. Written as DNA, the CDR3 is TGTGCCAGCAGCTTAGGCCTGGGACTAGCGGGCTACGAGCAGTACTTC.

The CDR3 protein is CASSQGPGDHSGANVLTF. CDR3 nucleotide sequence: TGTGCCAGCAGCCAAGGTCCAGGTGATCACTCTGGGGCCAACGTCCTGACTTTC. The J gene is TRBJ2-6, the V gene TRBV4-2; D ambiguous. Trimming cost V 1 base and J 0 bases, with 13 bases left between them. CDR3 size: 18 residues. The germline V gene has CDR1 LGHNA and CDR2 YNFKEQ.

V usage is TRBV5-4 and J usage is TRBJ2-1; a possible D gene is TRBD2 (6 bases). This CDR3 has 16 amino acids. Germline values: CDR1 SGHNT, CDR2 YYREEE (reference sequence). The V end lost 0 bases, the J end lost 0 bases, and 10 bases lay between the germline ends. Written as DNA, the CDR3 is TGTGCCAGCAGCTTGGGGCGGGGTAACTCCTACAATGAGCAGTTCTTC. This translates into CASSLGRGNSYNEQFF. The full variable domain, in which reference TRBV5-4 and TRBJ2-1 provide the parts outside the CDR3, is ETGVTQSPTHLIKTRGQQVTLRCSSQSGHNTVSWYQQALGQGPQFIFQYYREEENGRGNFPPRFSGLQFPNYSSELNVNALELDDSALYLCASSLGRGNSYNEQFFGPGTRLTVL.

This clone has at least ten counts. In DNA, the CDR3 is TGTGCCAGCAGCCTCCGCGTGGGATTTATCGATCAGCCCCAGCATTTT. It yields the protein CASSLRVGFIDQPQHF. The chain uses TRBV7-3 and TRBJ1-5; no clear D. This CDR3 region has 16 residues. Germline CDR1 is SGHTA and CDR2 is FQGTGA. Between the trimmed V and J ends, which lost 5 bases and 5 bases, there was a span of 19 bases.

J is TRBJ2-2 and V is TRBV18, with TRBD2 matching 10 bases. The CDR3 totals 14 residues. Germline CDR1 reads KGHSH; CDR2 reads LQKENI. J gave up 5 bases and V 3 bases, and 0 bases lay outside the gene matches. The DNA of the CDR3 is TGTGCCAGCTCACCGGGACTAGCGACCGGGGAGCTGTTTTTT. Protein product: CASSPGLATGELFF.

This rearrangement joins TRBV16 to TRBJ1-2, with 10 bases fitting TRBD1. Germline V gives CDR1 KGHSY, CDR2 FQNENV. The length of the CDR3 is 13 residues. The V gene end was trimmed by 9 bases and the J gene end by 5 bases; junction bases not matched to a gene: 6. For the CDR3, the DNA is TGTGCCAGTGGACAGGGGGTCCTTTATGGCTACACCTTC. It yields the protein CASGQGVLYGYTF.

The chain uses TRBV2 and TRBJ2-3, with a tentative D call TRBD2 (6 bases). Per the germline V gene, CDR1 is SNHLY and CDR2 is FYNNEI. The CDR3 contains 13 residues. The V end was cut by 8 bases, the J end by 8 bases, with 17 bases between. The CDR3 DNA follows: TGTGCCAGCCTTTTGCGACTGGGGGGTACGCAGTATTTT. Translated: CASLLRLGGTQYF.

This clone was found once. This chain connects TRBV11-1 to TRBJ2-7; 7 bases align to TRBD1. Germline trimming cut 5 bases from V and 1 base from J; bases unmatched to any gene: 8. This CDR3 region has 15 residues. Germline-derived CDR1 and CDR2 are SGHAT and FQDESV (reference sequence). CDR3 residues: CASSRTSTGSYEQYF. The CDR3 coding sequence is TGTGCCAGCAGCCGAACCTCGACAGGGTCCTACGAGCAGTACTTC.

This clone was seen only a few times. V and J are TRBV19 and TRBJ2-7, with a tentative D call TRBD2 (6 bases). V was cut by 6 bases and J by 1 base, with 13 bases left in between. Germline V CDR1 and CDR2: LNHDA, SQIVND (reference sequence). There are 14 residues in the CDR3. CDR3: CASSIRDSSYEQYF. The CDR3 DNA reads as TGTGCCAGTAGCATCCGGGACTCTTCCTACGAGCAGTACTTC.

J is TRBJ2-7 and V is TRBV5-1, with a tentative D call TRBD1 (6 bases). V dropped 0 bases and J dropped 3 bases, with 16 bases sitting between them. The CDR3 is made up of 16 amino acids. CDR1 SGHRS and CDR2 YFSETQ come from the germline V gene. The CDR3 is CASSLGWGRQVYEQYF. The CDR3 DNA reads as TGCGCCAGCAGCTTGGGATGGGGTAGACAGGTCTACGAGCAGTACTTC. Full variable domain (rest looked up from reference TRBV5-1 and TRBJ2-7): KAGVTQTPRYLIKTRGQQVTLSCSPISGHRSVSWYQQTPGQGLQFLFEYFSETQRNKGNFPGRFSGRQFSNSRSEMNVSTLELGDSALYLCASSLGWGRQVYEQYFGPGTRLTVT.

The V gene is TRBV27, the J gene TRBJ2-1; 12 positions match TRBD2. Trimming took 6 bases from V and 7 from J; bases not matched to a gene: 10. CDR3 length: 16 residues. The germline V gene has CDR1 MNHEY and CDR2 SMNVEV (reference sequence). CDR3 region: CASSLAGGPRGNEQFF. The CDR3 DNA reads as TGTGCCAGCAGCCTAGCGGGGGGGCCTAGGGGGAATGAGCAGTTCTTC.

Turning to this clone: Other DNA sequences within the sample encode an identical CDR3. J is TRBJ1-5 and V is TRBV6-5; D not certain. The ends were cut back, 0 bases at V and 0 bases at J, with 6 bases in the middle. Germline CDR1 and CDR2: MNHEY and SVGAGI. The CDR3 length is 15 residues. The CDR3 is CASSYSGVSNQPQHF. The DNA of the CDR3 is TGTGCCAGCAGTTACTCTGGGGTTAGCAATCAGCCCCAGCATTTT.

This rearrangement joins TRBV27 to TRBJ2-7, with TRBD1 as a possible D gene (5 bases). Germline CDR1 reads MNHEY; CDR2 reads SMNVEV (reference sequence). This CDR3 is 15 amino acids long. Between the trimmed V and J ends, which lost 3 bases and 6 bases, there was a span of 18 bases. This CDR3 is CASSLAPGRVGEQYF. CDR3 DNA sequence: TGTGCCAGCAGTTTGGCACCGGGCAGGGTGGGCGAGCAGTACTTC.

The chain employs TRBV28 and TRBJ1-1; D call uncertain. The CDR3 totals 14 residues. From germline, CDR1 is MDHEN and CDR2 SYDVKM. V was clipped by 8 bases and J by 0 bases, with 13 bases between them. CDR3 coding DNA: TGTGCCAGCTATAAGAGAATCTTGAACACTGAAGCTTTCTTT. This encodes CASYKRILNTEAFF.

V gene TRBV19 combines with J gene TRBJ1-1, with a tentative D call TRBD1 (5 bases). V was clipped by 4 bases and J by 5 bases, with 20 bases between them. This CDR3 is built from 16 residues. CDR1 and CDR2 (germline): LNHDA, SQIVND (reference sequence). As DNA, the CDR3 is TGTGCCAGTAGTAAGAATGACCCGGGGGTAGGTACTGAAGCTTTCTTT. This translates into CASSKNDPGVGTEAFF.